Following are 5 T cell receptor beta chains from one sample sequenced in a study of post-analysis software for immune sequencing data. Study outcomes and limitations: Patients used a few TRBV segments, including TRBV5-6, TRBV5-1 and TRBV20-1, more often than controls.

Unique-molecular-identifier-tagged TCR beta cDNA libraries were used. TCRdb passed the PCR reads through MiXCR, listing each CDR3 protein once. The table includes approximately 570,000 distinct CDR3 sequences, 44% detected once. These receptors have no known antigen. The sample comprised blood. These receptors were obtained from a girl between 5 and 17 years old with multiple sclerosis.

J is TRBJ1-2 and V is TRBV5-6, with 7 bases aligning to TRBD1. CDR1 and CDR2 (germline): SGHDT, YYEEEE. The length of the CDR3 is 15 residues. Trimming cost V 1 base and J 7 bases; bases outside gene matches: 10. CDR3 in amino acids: CASSLIGQEYCGYTF. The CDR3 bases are TGTGCCAGCAGCTTGATAGGACAGGAGTACTGTGGCTACACCTTC.

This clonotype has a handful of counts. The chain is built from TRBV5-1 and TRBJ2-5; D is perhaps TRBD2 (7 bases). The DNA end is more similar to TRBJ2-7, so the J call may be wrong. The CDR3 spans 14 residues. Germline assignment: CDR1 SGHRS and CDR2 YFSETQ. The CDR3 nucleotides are TGCGCCAGCAGCCCTGAGGGGGGGGGCTACGAGCAGTACTTC. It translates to CASSPEGGGYEQYF.

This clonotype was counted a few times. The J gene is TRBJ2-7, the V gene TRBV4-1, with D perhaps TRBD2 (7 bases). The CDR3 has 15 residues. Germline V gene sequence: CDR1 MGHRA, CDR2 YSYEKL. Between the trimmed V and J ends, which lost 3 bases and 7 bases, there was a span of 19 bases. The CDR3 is CASSQSHRGAREQYF. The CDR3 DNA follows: TGCGCCAGCAGCCAGTCCCATCGGGGGGCAAGGGAGCAGTACTTC.

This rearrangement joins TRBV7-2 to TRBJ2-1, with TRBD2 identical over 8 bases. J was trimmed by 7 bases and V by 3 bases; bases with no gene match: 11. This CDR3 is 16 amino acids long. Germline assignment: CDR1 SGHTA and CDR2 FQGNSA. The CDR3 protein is CASSFRFGTRGNEQFF. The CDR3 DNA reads TGTGCCAGCAGCTTTAGGTTCGGGACTAGAGGGAATGAGCAGTTCTTC.

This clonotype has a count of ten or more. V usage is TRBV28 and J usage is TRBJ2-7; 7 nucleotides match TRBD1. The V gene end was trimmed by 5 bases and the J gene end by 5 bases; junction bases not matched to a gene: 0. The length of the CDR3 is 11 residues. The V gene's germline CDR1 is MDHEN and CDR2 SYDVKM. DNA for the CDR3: TGTGCCAGCAGTACAGGGGACGAGCAGTACTTC. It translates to CASSTGDEQYF.